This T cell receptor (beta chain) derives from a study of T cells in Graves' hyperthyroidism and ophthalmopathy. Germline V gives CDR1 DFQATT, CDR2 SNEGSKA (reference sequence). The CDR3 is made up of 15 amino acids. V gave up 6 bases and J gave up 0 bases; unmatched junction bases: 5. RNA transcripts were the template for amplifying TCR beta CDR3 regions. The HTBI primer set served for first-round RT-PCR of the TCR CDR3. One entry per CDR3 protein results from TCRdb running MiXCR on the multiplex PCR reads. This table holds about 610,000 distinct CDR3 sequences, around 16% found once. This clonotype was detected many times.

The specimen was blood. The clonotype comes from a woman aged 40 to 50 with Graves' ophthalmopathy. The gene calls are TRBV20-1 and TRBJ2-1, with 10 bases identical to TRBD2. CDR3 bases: TGCAGTGCCCTTGGACTAGCGGACTCCTACAATGAGCAGTTCTTC. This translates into CSALGLADSYNEQFF.